This T cell receptor (beta chain) was recorded in a study of blood T cell repertoires in COVID-19. Study-wide context: COVID-19 samples from acute and convalescent phases originated in the United States, Italy and Spain. PBMCs, B-cell-depleted T cells, or T cells were the source of the cDNA or gDNA that made up the material.

Assay: immunoSEQ multiplex PCR; the TCRdb copy retains only in-frame clones and omits some. The data hold 250,000 to 300,000 clones, with roughly 80% observed a single time. In terms of age and location, participants ranged from about 18 to 95 years and lived in about two dozen US areas. This CDR3 comprises 18 residues. The germline V gene encodes CDR1 SQVTM and CDR2 ANQGSEA. V was clipped by 4 bases and J by 4 bases; unmatched bases: 20. The sample taken for sequencing was PBMCs or T cells enriched from blood (not recorded which). The origin of this receptor is a man aged 40-55 years who had been exposed to COVID-19. This rearrangement joins TRBV29-1 to TRBJ1-1; 8 bases line up with TRBD1. The chain's CDR3 is CSVGVQVTGVGAFTEAFF. CDR3 coding DNA: TGCAGCGTTGGGGTACAAGTGACAGGGGTAGGGGCCTTCACTGAAGCTTTCTTT.